These T cell receptor beta chains were read from a single sample in a study of cytomegalovirus exposure and HLA in healthy donors. Profiled with immunoSEQ multiplex PCR; TCRdb holds only in-frame clones, not every one. Of some 150,000 clones listed, around 80% were seen once; the top ten hold 2.9%. The material sequenced was PBMCs. The receptors shown here come from a woman aged 25-40 years in good health and CMV-seronegative. Both conserved end residues are part of each CDR3. The order of the fields is J gene, clone size, V gene, CDR3 protein. Expanded clones get a size class; other rows say once, few or many, or leave the size out.

TRBJ1-2 once TRBV5-5 CASSSNRGQFYGYTF
TRBJ1-1 - TRBV15 CATSRDPSVNTEAFF
TRBJ2-1 - TRBV10-3 CAISEALDEQFF
TRBJ2-7 - TRBV5-1 CASSLRGYEQYF
TRBJ2-3 - TRBV6-4 CASSDSASGSPDTQYF
TRBJ2-7 - TRBV7-2 CASSGHAGEQYF
TRBJ1-2 - TRBV25-1 CASSGGQGAPGYTF
TRBJ1-6 - TRBV7-3 CASSLTGSSYNSPLHF
TRBJ2-5 - TRBV30 CAWSVARGETQYF
TRBJ2-3 - TRBV5-1 CASSARQGAGTDTQYF
TRBJ1-2 - TRBV7-6 CASSPPDSPNYGYTF
TRBJ1-4 - TRBV6-1 CASSEEWGGGPNEKLFF
TRBJ2-1 - TRBV4-2 CASSPQGLGGLAGGISYNEQFF
TRBJ1-1 once TRBV18 CASCDRNCREAFF
TRBJ1-6 once TRBV4-3 CASSHRQAISYNSPLHF